This record covers a single TCR beta chain. Germline values: CDR1 MNHNS, CDR2 SASEGT. The junction had 3 bases not matched to a gene; V was cut back by 8 bases and J by 5 bases. CDR3 length: 11 residues. The sample comes from a study of cytomegalovirus exposure and HLA in healthy donors. The PCR was carried out with 60 Vbeta primers and 13 Jbeta primers. Data came from immunoSEQ multiplex PCR; TCRdb stores just in-frame clones and leaves some out. The sample includes some 150,000 clones, 60% to 85% of them seen just once. This chain joins TRBV6-1 and TRBJ2-7, with 7 bases aligning to TRBD2. The TCR comes from a male donor in good health and CMV-seronegative. Specimen: PBMCs. The CDR3 loop reads CASLRGDEQYF. CDR3 DNA sequence: TGTGCCAGCCTCCGGGGGGACGAGCAGTACTTC.